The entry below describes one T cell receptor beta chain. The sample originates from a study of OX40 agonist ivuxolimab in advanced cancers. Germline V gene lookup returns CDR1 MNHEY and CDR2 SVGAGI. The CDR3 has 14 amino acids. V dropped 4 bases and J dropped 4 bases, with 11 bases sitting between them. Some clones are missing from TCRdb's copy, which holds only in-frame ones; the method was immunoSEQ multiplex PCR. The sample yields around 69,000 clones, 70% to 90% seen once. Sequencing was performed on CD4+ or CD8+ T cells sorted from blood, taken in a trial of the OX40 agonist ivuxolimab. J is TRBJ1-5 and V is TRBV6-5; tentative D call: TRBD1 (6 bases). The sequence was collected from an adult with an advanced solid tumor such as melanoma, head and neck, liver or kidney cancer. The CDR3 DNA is TGTGCCAGCAGTTTGGGGGCCCTGAATCAGCCCCAGCATTTT. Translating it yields CASSLGALNQPQHF.